These T cell receptor beta chains were read from a single sample in a study of regulatory T cells in long-lasting Graves disease. TCRdb ran MiXCR on the multiplex PCR reads and lists one entry per CDR3 protein. The data show roughly 450,000 distinct CDR3 sequences, 23% seen once. The sample consisted of peripheral blood mononuclear cells (PBMCs), taken when the disease was refractory, from a patient treated with antithyroid drugs. The receptors were gathered from a female donor with Graves disease. The CDR3 runs from the conserved cysteine through the conserved F or W. Fields, in order: J gene, D gene, V gene, CDR3 protein. The D gene is left open where the match is weak.

j_call: TRBJ2-2
d_call: -
v_call: TRBV7-3
cdr3_aa: CASSAQGTGELFF

j_call: TRBJ2-2
d_call: TRBD2
v_call: TRBV4-2
cdr3_aa: CASSQETSGGELFF

j_call: TRBJ2-6
d_call: TRBD1
v_call: TRBV9
cdr3_aa: CASSKGQGAPGANVLTF

j_call: TRBJ1-5
d_call: -
v_call: TRBV7-8
cdr3_aa: CASSVSTAGYSNQPQHF

j_call: TRBJ2-2
d_call: -
v_call: TRBV11-2
cdr3_aa: CASSLALGTGELFF

j_call: TRBJ2-7
d_call: TRBD1
v_call: TRBV10-3
cdr3_aa: CAISERTGPYEQYF

j_call: TRBJ1-1
d_call: TRBD1
v_call: TRBV27
cdr3_aa: CASSIKGTGRSPVNTEAFF

j_call: TRBJ2-6
d_call: -
v_call: TRBV6-1
cdr3_aa: CASKTGSGANVLTF

j_call: TRBJ2-2
d_call: -
v_call: TRBV2
cdr3_aa: CASFTGTANTGELFF

j_call: TRBJ1-1
d_call: -
v_call: TRBV20-1
cdr3_aa: CSASPGRVRGAFF

j_call: TRBJ2-2
d_call: -
v_call: TRBV14
cdr3_aa: CASSKGRGGNTGELFF

j_call: TRBJ2-5
d_call: TRBD2
v_call: TRBV7-3
cdr3_aa: CASSLYASGKETQYF

j_call: TRBJ2-5
d_call: TRBD1
v_call: TRBV2
cdr3_aa: CASSEAKDRVRETQYF

j_call: TRBJ2-1
d_call: TRBD2
v_call: TRBV11-2
cdr3_aa: CASSLDRASGEQFF

j_call: TRBJ2-5
d_call: -
v_call: TRBV20-1
cdr3_aa: CTARDPGGGETQYF

j_call: TRBJ2-7
d_call: -
v_call: TRBV30
cdr3_aa: CAWSPPGSPTPYEQYF

j_call: TRBJ1-1
d_call: -
v_call: TRBV27
cdr3_aa: CASIESGRRTEAFF

j_call: TRBJ2-7
d_call: -
v_call: TRBV5-1
cdr3_aa: CASRVTVTHSYEQYF